This record concerns one TCR beta chain sequence. The CDR3 spans 14 residues. Germline CDR1 and CDR2: ENHRY and SYGVKD. V trimming: 11 bases; J trimming: 10 bases; junction bases outside the gene matches: 12. The sample comes from a study of blood T cell repertoires in COVID-19. The overall study: T cells, B-cell-depleted T cells, or PBMCs provided the cDNA or gDNA that served as material.

Per the original methods: Reference gene primers were amplified, and this amplification served to estimate nucleated cell counts. The repertoire was sequenced with immunoSEQ multiplex PCR; TCRdb's copy has only in-frame clones and lacks some. V, J and clone size derive from that table, while D and trimming were established from the DNA sequence. Here the sample spans over 250,000 clones, 90% being singletons. The clonotype was recovered from a man in his sixties who had recovered from COVID-19. The rearrangement links TRBV10-3 to TRBJ2-1, with 12 bases fitting TRBD2. Input material: PBMCs or T cells enriched from blood (not recorded which). CDR3 DNA sequence: TGTGCCTCGTCTAGCGGGAGGGCGGGGGGCGAGCAGTTCTTC. Its protein product is CASSSGRAGGEQFF.